A single sample gave rise to the 13 T cell receptor beta chains below, sequenced in a study of identifying expanded T cells in peripheral blood. TCRdb's table, derived via immunoSEQ multiplex PCR, lists solely in-frame clones and lacks some. This sample has about 130,000 clones, with approximately 86% found just once. The sample was blood. All receptors derive from a person aged 18 to 75 in good health.

The chain uses TRBV28 and TRBJ2-5, with D maybe TRBD2 (6 bases). The germline V and J ends were trimmed by 2 bases and 5 bases, with 12 bases remaining between them. Germline CDR1 and CDR2: MDHEN and SYDVKM. CDR3 length: 14 amino acids. The CDR3 loop reads CASSLPQRAETQYF. In DNA form, the CDR3 reads TGTGCCAGCAGTTTACCTCAGCGGGCGGAGACCCAGTACTTC. Full variable domain (outside the CDR3, taken from reference TRBV28 and TRBJ2-5): DVKVTQSSRYLVKRTGEKVFLECVQDMDHENMFWYRQDPGLGLRLIYFSYDVKMKEKGDIPEGYSVSREKKERFSLILESASTNQTSMYLCASSLPQRAETQYFGPGTRLLVL.

This chain connects TRBV6-4 to TRBJ1-5; the D gene is possibly TRBD1 (6 bases). Looked up from germline, CDR1 is MRHNA and CDR2 is SNTAGT. The CDR3 covers 15 residues. V lost 4 bases and J 0 bases, leaving 10 bases between the germline ends. CDR3 residues: CASSVQGGSNQPQHF. The CDR3 DNA reads as TGTGCCAGCAGTGTACAGGGAGGTAGCAATCAGCCCCAGCATTTT.

The chain recombines TRBV10-3 with TRBJ2-1; TRBD1 matches 8 bases. The CDR3 consists of 13 residues. Looked up from germline, CDR1 is ENHRY and CDR2 is SYGVKD. J was trimmed by 3 bases and V by 6 bases; bases with no gene match: 1. CDR3 residues: CAIRGQGYNEQFF. CDR3 in DNA: TGTGCCATCAGAGGACAGGGCTACAATGAGCAGTTCTTC.

This clone was counted once. The chain has TRBV10-1 and TRBJ2-7, with TRBD2 matching over 8 bases. V trimming: 3 bases; J trimming: 0 bases; junction bases outside the gene matches: 10. Germline loops: CDR1 WNHNN, CDR2 SYGVQD (reference sequence). CDR3 length: 17 residues. The CDR3 sequence is CASSDPAGEGPSYEQYF. As DNA, the CDR3 is TGCGCCAGCAGTGATCCAGCGGGAGAAGGACCCTCCTACGAGCAGTACTTC.

The rearrangement uses TRBV4-1 and TRBJ2-7; no firm D call. The germline V gene encodes CDR1 MGHRA and CDR2 YSYEKL. The CDR3 extends over 16 amino acids. V shed 0 bases and J shed 0 bases, with 12 bases lying between them. The CDR3 bases are TGCGCCAGCAGCCAAGAGTTAGGGATGAGCTCCTACGAGCAGTACTTC. The encoded protein is CASSQELGMSSYEQYF.

The gene calls are TRBV5-4 and TRBJ2-2; 11 bases agree with TRBD2. CDR3 length: 17 amino acids. Germline V lookup: CDR1 SGHNT, CDR2 YYREEE (reference sequence). V lost 3 bases and J lost 6; bases outside the gene matches: 10. The CDR3 region is CASSSPTSGGFAGELFF. The CDR3 region has the DNA TGTGCCAGCAGCTCCCCTACTAGCGGGGGATTTGCCGGGGAGCTGTTTTTT.

This clone turned up a few times. This chain links TRBV9 with TRBJ1-1; D may be TRBD1 (6 bases). Trimming cost V 4 bases and J 7 bases, with 11 bases left between them. Per the germline V gene, CDR1 is SGDLS and CDR2 is YYNGEE. The CDR3 contains 12 residues. The CDR3 DNA sequence: TGTGCCAGCAGCCCGACAGGTCATGAAGCTTTCTTT. Translated, it gives CASSPTGHEAFF.

The chain has TRBV7-9 and TRBJ2-7; no clear D gene. The CDR3 extends over 11 amino acids. The V end was cut by 5 bases, the J end by 10 bases, with 12 bases between. From germline, CDR1 is SEHNR and CDR2 FQNEAQ (reference sequence). The CDR3 spells CASSQGDRQYF. The CDR3 coding sequence is TGTGCCAGCAGCCAAGGCGACCGACAGTACTTC. Drawing the rest from reference TRBV7-9 and TRBJ2-7, the complete variable domain is DTGVSQNPRHKITKRGQNVTFRCDPISEHNRLYWYRQTLGQGPEFLTYFQNEAQLEKSRLLSDRFSAERPKGSFSTLEIQRTEQGDSAMYLCASSQGDRQYFGPGTRLTVT.

The chain uses TRBV11-1 and TRBJ2-7; TRBD2 agrees at 9 bases. Trimming took 4 bases from V and 6 from J; bases not matched to a gene: 10. Germline assignment: CDR1 SGHAT and CDR2 FQDESV (reference sequence). This CDR3 spans 15 amino acids. The CDR3 reads CASSSGRREGREQYF. The CDR3 nucleotides read TGTGCCAGCAGCTCCGGTCGGCGGGAGGGCCGCGAGCAGTACTTC.

The chain carries TRBV7-9 and TRBJ2-5; D uncertain. The germline gives CDR1 SEHNR, CDR2 FQNEAQ (reference sequence). The CDR3 length is 15 residues. V gave up 1 base and J gave up 1 base, with 10 bases separating them. As DNA, the CDR3 is TGTGCCAGCAGCTTAGGTTCCAGGTCCCAAGAGACCCAGTACTTC. Protein product: CASSLGSRSQETQYF. The full variable domain, in which reference TRBV7-9 and TRBJ2-5 provide the parts outside the CDR3, is DTGVSQNPRHKITKRGQNVTFRCDPISEHNRLYWYRQTLGQGPEFLTYFQNEAQLEKSRLLSDRFSAERPKGSFSTLEIQRTEQGDSAMYLCASSLGSRSQETQYFGPGTRLLVL.

In its sample, this clone was seen once. This rearrangement joins TRBV6-6 to TRBJ1-4; 7 nucleotides line up with TRBD1. V lost 2 bases to trimming and J lost 5 bases; unmatched junction nucleotides: 2. CDR1 and CDR2 (germline): MNHNY, SVGAGI (reference sequence). The CDR3 totals 14 residues. CDR3 DNA: TGTGCCAGCAGTTACGGACAGGAGAATGAAAAACTGTTTTTT. Protein product: CASSYGQENEKLFF.

The genes are TRBV30 and TRBJ2-3, with D perhaps TRBD1 (5 bases). Germline V CDR1 and CDR2: GTSNPN, SVGIG (reference sequence). The V end lost 4 bases, the J end lost 4 bases, and 6 bases lay between the germline ends. The CDR3 runs 11 residues. CDR3 bases: TGTGCCTGGACGACAGCAGATACGCAGTATTTT. It translates to CAWTTADTQYF.

V is TRBV15 and J is TRBJ2-3; 12 bases match TRBD2. J lost 6 bases, V lost 5 bases, and 30 bases had no gene match. Germline CDR1 LNHNV, CDR2 YYDKDF (reference sequence). The CDR3 is 23 residues long. This CDR3 is CATSPRWDRNIIGLAGTYDTQYF. CDR3 bases: TGTGCCACCAGCCCAAGGTGGGACAGAAACATTATAGGACTAGCGGGGACATATGATACGCAGTATTTT. Supplemented by reference TRBV15 and TRBJ2-3, the full variable domain reads DAMVIQNPRYQVTQFGKPVTLSCSQTLNHNVMYWYQQKSSQAPKLLFHYYDKDFNNEADTPDNFQSRRPNTSFCFLDIRSPGLGDTAMYLCATSPRWDRNIIGLAGTYDTQYFGPGTRLTVL.